Here is one TCR beta chain with its context. The sample holds a few counts of this clone. The clone's antigen remains unknown. This CDR3 fails to terminate in the conserved phenylalanine or tryptophan, so it likely reflects a read error. No patient had received any treatment before thyroid surgery. Using T-cell receptor beta sequencing, the study looked back at clinical samples from patients collected from the early 2010s to the late 2010s. V is shortened by 3 bases, J by 4 bases, and the region joining them spans 2 bases. The CDR3 length is 11 residues, termini included. Left in the record is the CDR3 DNA by itself, 33 bases read in frame from the first base. This specimen comes from a study of metastatic and nonmetastatic thyroid tumors (TCRdb year 2020). A note on the overall study: Repertoires were compared across peripheral blood and tumor or nodule tissue samples from malignant and benign thyroid patients. Points the paper makes about the study in general: In both blood and tumor samples, TCR beta diversity was reported to be significantly higher in malignant tumors than in benign nodules.

Preparation of the library involved PCR. The run used an Illumina HiSeq 4000. High-throughput sequencing was used to profile the CDR3 region of the TCR beta-chain in every patient. The authors processed their data as follows. The researchers built a classifier to tell apart papillary thyroid cancer patients with distant metastasis, based on CDR3 differences among clinicopathological groups. To measure repertoire diversity the researchers used the Shannon index, while the Morisita-Horn index served to gauge how similar the tumor and blood repertoires were. TCRdb reprocessed the public reads (quality trimming at Q25 with fastp, clone calling with MiXCR) and kept in-frame beta chains. TCRdb's processing, not the authors', yielded these V and J calls. The sample table lists 10,000 to 15,000 clones, under 30% of them with a count of one. The biggest ten clones account for around a sixth of the sample.

This chain joins TRBV12-3 or TRBV12-4 to TRBJ2-3; the D gene cannot be resolved reliably. The receptor's source is a female donor with papillary thyroid cancer or a benign thyroid nodule (not recorded which). Some clones in this sample may be carry-over from other donors' samples. Source material: tumor tissue. The CDR3 protein: CASSFADTQYL. The sequenced DNA is TGTGCCAGCAGTTTTGCAGATACGCAGTATCTT.